This T cell receptor (beta chain) was profiled in a study of T cell repertoires in cytomegalovirus infection. On the study more broadly: Indicated by public TCR beta signatures were CMV infection and matching HLA type. Study results and limitations: Clonotypes of TCR beta that were HLA-C-restricted and CMV-specific dominated the ex vivo response. Cumulative frequency (of public TCR beta family members) identified carriers of CMV plus the relevant HLA.

The CDR3 sequence is 13 residues long. The germline V and J ends were trimmed by 5 bases and 4 bases, with 11 bases remaining between them. TCRdb analysed the reads with MiXCR anew, one entry per CDR3 protein. The data contain 300,000 to 400,000 distinct CDR3 sequences, around a sixth of them singletons. Of note for this clonotype: The antigen remains unidentified.

Sequencing input: PBMCs. This receptor was taken from a human donor in good health (CMV status not recorded). Some clones in this sample may be carry-over from other donors' samples. The rearrangement links TRBV12-3 or TRBV12-4 to TRBJ1-2, with a tentative D call TRBD1 (5 bases). CDR3 loop: CASSPRQIYGYTF. The CDR3 bases are TGTGCCAGCAGTCCTAGACAGATCTATGGCTACACCTTC.